A single sample gave rise to the 15 T cell receptor beta chains below, sequenced in a study of beta chain features in type 1 diabetes. TCRB transcripts that were expressed got sequenced, as all of the isolated RNA had been reverse transcribed. Libraries were prepared by immunoSEQ multiplex PCR; TCRdb keeps only in-frame clonotypes and omits some of them. The table lists hundreds of thousands of clones, roughly 15% of them singletons. The sequencing input was naive CD4+ T cells from blood. All receptors come from a woman aged 18-29 years in good health.

This clone was recorded a few times. This chain connects TRBV5-1 to TRBJ2-3; 12 bases map to TRBD1. V was pared by 4 bases and J by 2 bases, with 5 bases of the junction left unmatched. Per germline, CDR1 SGHRS and CDR2 YFSETQ. The length of the CDR3 is 16 residues. The CDR3 sequence: CASSGGTGGSTDTQYF. The DNA for the CDR3 is TGCGCCAGCAGCGGCGGGACAGGGGGCTCCACAGATACGCAGTATTTT.

V is TRBV15 and J is TRBJ2-5, with TRBD1 matching 8 bases. The CDR3 is 18 amino acids. The germline gives CDR1 LNHNV, CDR2 YYDKDF (reference sequence). Trimming cost V 1 base and J 4 bases; bases outside gene matches: 14. The CDR3 sequence: CATSRVRTGSLSAETQYF. The CDR3 nucleotides are TGTGCCACCAGCAGAGTTCGGACAGGGTCCCTGTCCGCAGAGACCCAGTACTTC. Drawing the rest from reference TRBV15 and TRBJ2-5, the complete variable domain is DAMVIQNPRYQVTQFGKPVTLSCSQTLNHNVMYWYQQKSSQAPKLLFHYYDKDFNNEADTPDNFQSRRPNTSFCFLDIRSPGLGDTAMYLCATSRVRTGSLSAETQYFGPGTRLLVL.

The chain combines TRBV6-6 with TRBJ2-3; D is unresolved. The CDR3 contains 14 residues. The germline CDR1 and CDR2 sequences are MNHNY and SVGAGI (reference sequence). The ends were cut back, 2 bases at V and 7 bases at J, with 13 bases in the middle. DNA for the CDR3: TGTGCCAGCAGTTACGGAGTTCCCCCGAATACGCAGTATTTT. The encoded protein is CASSYGVPPNTQYF.

This sequence joins TRBV27 and TRBJ2-6; a possible D gene is TRBD2 (6 bases). The CDR3 is made up of 15 amino acids. V was clipped by 3 bases and J by 3 bases, with 9 bases between them. The V gene's germline CDR1 is MNHEY and CDR2 SMNVEV (reference sequence). CDR3 protein: CASSFRGGGANVLTF. CDR3 bases: TGTGCCAGCAGTTTTCGGGGAGGTGGGGCCAACGTCCTGACTTTC.

The chain is built from TRBV7-2 and TRBJ2-7, with a tentative D call TRBD1 (7 bases). Trimming pared 2 bases from V and 6 bases from J, leaving 23 bases between. The V gene's germline CDR1 is SGHTA and CDR2 FQGNSA. The CDR3 spans 17 residues. DNA of the CDR3: TGTGCCAGCAGCTTATATAGTACGACAGGGCTGGGAGGCGAGCAGTACTTC. Translated, it gives CASSLYSTTGLGGEQYF.

V usage is TRBV15 and J usage is TRBJ2-4; weak D call: TRBD1 (6 bases). The CDR3 runs to 15 residues. V was clipped by 4 bases and J by 8 bases, with 18 bases between them. The germline gives CDR1 LNHNV, CDR2 YYDKDF (reference sequence). The CDR3 is CATSKGTGPFDIQYF. CDR3 DNA: TGTGCCACCAGCAAAGGCACAGGGCCATTTGACATTCAGTACTTC.

The rearrangement links TRBV7-2 to TRBJ2-2; 12 bases are shared with TRBD2. Germline loops: CDR1 SGHTA, CDR2 FQGNSA. V lost 5 bases and J lost 6; bases outside the gene matches: 7. The CDR3 has 16 amino acids. CDR3 loop: CASSLRTSGRSGELFF. The CDR3 nucleotides are TGTGCCAGCAGCCTCCGTACTAGCGGGAGGTCCGGGGAGCTGTTTTTT.

This clone showed up just a few times. The J gene is TRBJ2-2, the V gene TRBV7-2; no reliable D call. Germline-derived CDR1 and CDR2 are SGHTA and FQGNSA. This CDR3 spans 13 amino acids. Between the trimmed V and J ends, which lost 7 bases and 0 bases, there was a span of 6 bases. CDR3 nucleotides: TGTGCCAGCACCTGGTCGAACACCGGGGAGCTGTTTTTT. This gives the protein CASTWSNTGELFF.

Only a few counts were recorded for this clone. V and J are TRBV7-9 and TRBJ2-4, with 10 bases matching TRBD1. Germline V lookup: CDR1 SEHNR, CDR2 FQNEAQ (reference sequence). This CDR3 comprises 16 residues. V lost 4 bases and J lost 9; bases outside the gene matches: 12. The CDR3 here is CASSSTGTGVRAIQYF. The DNA for the CDR3 is TGTGCCAGCAGCTCGACAGGGACAGGGGTGAGGGCCATTCAGTACTTC.

The sample holds a few counts of this clone. In DNA, the CDR3 is TGTGCCAGCACCCGACAGCACCTTCGGGCAGAAGGACCCTACGAGCAGTACTTC. Translation gives CASTRQHLRAEGPYEQYF. The V and J genes are TRBV21-1 and TRBJ2-7; the table's TRBD1 call for D was not verified on the DNA. TRBV21-1 is designated a pseudogene. The CDR3 is 18 residues long.

In DNA, the CDR3 is TGTGCCAGCTCACCGGGACTGAGCAACACCGGGGAGCTGTTTTTT. Its translation is CASSPGLSNTGELFF. The chain recombines TRBV18 with TRBJ2-2, with a tentative D call TRBD2 (6 bases). Per germline, CDR1 KGHSH and CDR2 LQKENI. The CDR3 is 15 residues long. V dropped 3 bases and J dropped 2 bases, with 10 bases sitting between them.

The chain couples TRBV7-2 to TRBJ2-5; unclear D gene. There are 15 residues in the CDR3. V was cut by 2 bases and J by 5 bases, with 15 bases left in between. CDR1 and CDR2 from the germline V gene are SGHTA and FQGNSA. The CDR3 sequence is CASSLFGPFGETQYF. CDR3 DNA: TGTGCCAGCAGCTTATTTGGACCTTTTGGGGAGACCCAGTACTTC.

This clone was found a few times. The V gene is TRBV7-8, the J gene TRBJ2-7; 9 nucleotides line up with TRBD1. The junction had 5 bases not matched to a gene; V was cut back by 8 bases and J by 3 bases. Per germline, CDR1 SGHVS and CDR2 FQNEAQ. CDR3 length equals 13 residues. The CDR3 loop is CASQGDRVYEQYF. Here the CDR3 DNA reads TGTGCCAGCCAGGGGGACAGGGTCTACGAGCAGTACTTC.

The chain has TRBV28 and TRBJ2-5; tentatively, D is TRBD1 (5 bases). The germline V and J ends were trimmed by 6 bases and 1 base, with 9 bases remaining between them. This CDR3 comprises 13 residues. The V gene's germline CDR1 is MDHEN and CDR2 SYDVKM. The CDR3 here is CASSRRVQETQYF. CDR3 in DNA: TGTGCCAGCAGCCGCAGGGTCCAAGAGACCCAGTACTTC.

The rearrangement links TRBV19 to TRBJ2-1; perhaps D is TRBD1 or TRBD2 (5 bases each). Trimming cost V 9 bases and J 8 bases, with 17 bases left between them. Germline-derived CDR1 and CDR2 are LNHDA and SQIVND (reference sequence). The CDR3 is made up of 13 amino acids. The CDR3 spells CASQWGRGYEQFF. The CDR3 DNA sequence: TGTGCCAGCCAATGGGGGAGAGGTTATGAGCAGTTCTTC.